This T cell receptor (beta chain) was documented in a study of blood T cell repertoires in COVID-19. Study as a whole: Whether acute or convalescent, the COVID-19 samples came from the United States, Italy and Spain.

As originally analysed: Nucleated cell number was recorded as an estimate derived from reference gene primer amplification. Measured with immunoSEQ multiplex PCR; TCRdb has only the in-frame clones, and not every one. Clone size and the V and J calls come from that table; the DNA yielded D and trimming. The sample lists some 290,000 clones, 90% to 95% occurring once. This CDR3 contains 17 residues. V lost 4 bases and J lost 3, with 18 bases in between. Germline-derived CDR1 and CDR2 are MGHRA and YSYEKL. The chain recombines TRBV4-1 with TRBJ2-2, with TRBD2 as a possible D gene (5 bases). Sequenced sample: PBMCs or T cells enriched from blood (not recorded which). This clonotype was obtained from a woman in her 30s who had been exposed to COVID-19. This chain's CDR3 is CASSPTEQRRYTGELFF. CDR3 sequence (DNA): TGCGCCAGCAGCCCCACGGAGCAGCGGCGCTACACCGGGGAGCTGTTTTTT.